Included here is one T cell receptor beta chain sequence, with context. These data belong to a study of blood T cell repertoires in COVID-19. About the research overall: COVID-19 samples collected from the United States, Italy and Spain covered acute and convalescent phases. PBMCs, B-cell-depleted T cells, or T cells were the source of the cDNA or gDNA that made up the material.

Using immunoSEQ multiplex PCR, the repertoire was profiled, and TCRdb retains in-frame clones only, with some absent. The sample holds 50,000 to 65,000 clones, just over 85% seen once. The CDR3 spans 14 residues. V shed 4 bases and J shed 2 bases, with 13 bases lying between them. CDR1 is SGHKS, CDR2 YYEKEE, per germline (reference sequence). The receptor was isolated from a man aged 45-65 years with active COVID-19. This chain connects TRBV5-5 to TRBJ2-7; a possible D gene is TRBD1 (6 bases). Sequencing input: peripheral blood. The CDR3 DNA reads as TGTGCCAGCAGCCTAAGAAGACAGGCCTACGAGCAGTACTTC. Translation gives CASSLRRQAYEQYF.